The 5 T cell receptor beta chains reported below all come from one sample, sequenced in a study of T-cell memory formation after mild COVID-19. TCRdb reprocessed the 5' RACE reads via MiXCR and lists one record per CDR3 protein. The sample contains approximately 300,000 distinct CDR3 sequences, approximately 15% of which appear only once. The sample comprised PBMCs or a T cell subset sorted from them (not recorded which). These receptors were collected from a man aged 18 to 29 who had mild COVID-19 (a few samples of this study predate the infection). Cell type and time point are not known.

This clonotype appeared many times. J is TRBJ2-1 and V is TRBV6-1, with D hard to call. V dropped 2 bases and J dropped 6 bases, with 8 bases sitting between them. Germline assignment: CDR1 MNHNS and CDR2 SASEGT. The CDR3 loop spans 13 amino acids. CDR3 coding DNA: TGTGCCAGCAGTGAAATCACCAGCAATGAGCAGTTCTTC. Protein product: CASSEITSNEQFF.

V usage is TRBV12-3 or TRBV12-4 and J usage is TRBJ2-1; no reliable D call. V shed 6 bases and J shed 8 bases, with 11 bases lying between them. The CDR3 extends over 12 amino acids. The CDR3 spells CASRQSVHEQFF. The CDR3 region has the DNA TGTGCCAGCAGGCAATCCGTCCATGAGCAGTTCTTC.

The chain is built from TRBV6-2 or TRBV6-3 and TRBJ1-1; 8 bases line up with TRBD1. The CDR3 length is 15 residues. CDR1 MNHEY and CDR2 SVGEGT come from the germline V gene. The V gene end was trimmed by 4 bases and the J gene end by 0 bases; junction bases not matched to a gene: 4. CDR3 protein: CASSSRTGMNTEAFF. CDR3 nucleotide sequence: TGTGCCAGCAGTTCGAGGACAGGGATGAACACTGAAGCTTTCTTT.

The gene calls are TRBV6-5 and TRBJ1-4; maybe TRBD1 (5 bases). Germline V gene sequence: CDR1 MNHEY, CDR2 SVGAGI. Trimming shortened V by 0 bases and J by 8 bases, and 10 bases separated the two germline ends. The CDR3 has 14 amino acids. The DNA of the CDR3 is TGTGCCAGCAGTTACTCGCCGGGGGACGAAAAACTGTTTTTT. Protein: CASSYSPGDEKLFF.

This clonotype turned up a few times. The chain has TRBV23-1 and TRBJ2-3; 7 bases agree with TRBD2. TRBV23-1 is reported as an ORF; its role is uncertain. J lost 0 bases, V lost 4 bases, and 7 bases had no gene match. The CDR3 runs to 16 residues. CDR3 bases: TGCGCCAGCAGTCGAGCGGGACGCCATAGCACAGATACGCAGTATTTT. Translating it yields CASSRAGRHSTDTQYF.